The sequence of this T cell receptor beta chain was determined in a study of T cell changes during pregnancy in multiple sclerosis. V shed 3 bases and J 4 bases; nucleotides not matched to a gene: 5. The CDR3 loop spans 15 amino acids. CDR1 and CDR2 from the germline V gene are MDHEN and SYDVKM. Clones were sequenced by immunoSEQ multiplex PCR, and TCRdb holds only the in-frame ones, with some missing. Here the sample spans around 77,000 clones, just over 90% being singletons. This sequence joins TRBV28 and TRBJ2-1, with 8 bases aligning to TRBD2. Sequenced here: peripheral blood, sampled in the third trimester of pregnancy. The sequence derives from a female donor with multiple sclerosis, enrolled in a pregnancy study. CDR3 coding DNA: TGTGCCAGCAGTTTCGTTAGCGGGAAGTACAATGAGCAGTTCTTC. It yields the protein CASSFVSGKYNEQFF.